This T cell receptor (beta chain) appears in the sequencing data of a study of T-cell memory formation after mild COVID-19. Overall study: In these data, TCR clusters were largely donor specific.

TCRdb fed the 5' RACE reads into MiXCR, producing one record per CDR3 protein. The sample includes almost 550,000 distinct CDR3 sequences, 20% of them seen just once. Germline-derived CDR1 and CDR2 are LGHDT and YNNKEL (reference sequence). The CDR3 has 14 amino acids. Trimming stripped 1 base from V and 6 bases from J, with 10 bases between. The TCR comes from an adult woman who had mild COVID-19 (a few samples of this study predate the infection). Cell type and time point are not known. This chain uses TRBV3-1 with TRBJ1-5; no reliable D call. Sample: PBMCs or a T cell subset sorted from them (not recorded which). The CDR3 nucleotides are TGTGCCAGCAGCCAAGGGAAACCGGGTCAGCCCCAGCATTTT. Protein sequence: CASSQGKPGQPQHF.